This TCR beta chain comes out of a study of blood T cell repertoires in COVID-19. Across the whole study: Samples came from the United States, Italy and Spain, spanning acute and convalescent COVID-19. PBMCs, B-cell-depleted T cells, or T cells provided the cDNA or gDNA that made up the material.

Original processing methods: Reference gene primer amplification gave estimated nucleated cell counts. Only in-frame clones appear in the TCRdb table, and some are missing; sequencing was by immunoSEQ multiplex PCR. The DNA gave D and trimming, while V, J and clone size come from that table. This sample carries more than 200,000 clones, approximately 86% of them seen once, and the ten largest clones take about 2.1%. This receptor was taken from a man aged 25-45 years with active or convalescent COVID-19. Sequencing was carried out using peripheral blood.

DNA of the CDR3: TGTGCCAGCAGTTTAAGTCCTAACAGGTCCTACACCTTC. Translation gives CASSLSPNRSYTF. V usage is TRBV12-3 or TRBV12-4 and J usage is TRBJ1-2; D perhaps matches TRBD1 (5 bases). V lost 2 bases and J lost 10, with 14 bases in between. This CDR3 is 13 amino acids long.